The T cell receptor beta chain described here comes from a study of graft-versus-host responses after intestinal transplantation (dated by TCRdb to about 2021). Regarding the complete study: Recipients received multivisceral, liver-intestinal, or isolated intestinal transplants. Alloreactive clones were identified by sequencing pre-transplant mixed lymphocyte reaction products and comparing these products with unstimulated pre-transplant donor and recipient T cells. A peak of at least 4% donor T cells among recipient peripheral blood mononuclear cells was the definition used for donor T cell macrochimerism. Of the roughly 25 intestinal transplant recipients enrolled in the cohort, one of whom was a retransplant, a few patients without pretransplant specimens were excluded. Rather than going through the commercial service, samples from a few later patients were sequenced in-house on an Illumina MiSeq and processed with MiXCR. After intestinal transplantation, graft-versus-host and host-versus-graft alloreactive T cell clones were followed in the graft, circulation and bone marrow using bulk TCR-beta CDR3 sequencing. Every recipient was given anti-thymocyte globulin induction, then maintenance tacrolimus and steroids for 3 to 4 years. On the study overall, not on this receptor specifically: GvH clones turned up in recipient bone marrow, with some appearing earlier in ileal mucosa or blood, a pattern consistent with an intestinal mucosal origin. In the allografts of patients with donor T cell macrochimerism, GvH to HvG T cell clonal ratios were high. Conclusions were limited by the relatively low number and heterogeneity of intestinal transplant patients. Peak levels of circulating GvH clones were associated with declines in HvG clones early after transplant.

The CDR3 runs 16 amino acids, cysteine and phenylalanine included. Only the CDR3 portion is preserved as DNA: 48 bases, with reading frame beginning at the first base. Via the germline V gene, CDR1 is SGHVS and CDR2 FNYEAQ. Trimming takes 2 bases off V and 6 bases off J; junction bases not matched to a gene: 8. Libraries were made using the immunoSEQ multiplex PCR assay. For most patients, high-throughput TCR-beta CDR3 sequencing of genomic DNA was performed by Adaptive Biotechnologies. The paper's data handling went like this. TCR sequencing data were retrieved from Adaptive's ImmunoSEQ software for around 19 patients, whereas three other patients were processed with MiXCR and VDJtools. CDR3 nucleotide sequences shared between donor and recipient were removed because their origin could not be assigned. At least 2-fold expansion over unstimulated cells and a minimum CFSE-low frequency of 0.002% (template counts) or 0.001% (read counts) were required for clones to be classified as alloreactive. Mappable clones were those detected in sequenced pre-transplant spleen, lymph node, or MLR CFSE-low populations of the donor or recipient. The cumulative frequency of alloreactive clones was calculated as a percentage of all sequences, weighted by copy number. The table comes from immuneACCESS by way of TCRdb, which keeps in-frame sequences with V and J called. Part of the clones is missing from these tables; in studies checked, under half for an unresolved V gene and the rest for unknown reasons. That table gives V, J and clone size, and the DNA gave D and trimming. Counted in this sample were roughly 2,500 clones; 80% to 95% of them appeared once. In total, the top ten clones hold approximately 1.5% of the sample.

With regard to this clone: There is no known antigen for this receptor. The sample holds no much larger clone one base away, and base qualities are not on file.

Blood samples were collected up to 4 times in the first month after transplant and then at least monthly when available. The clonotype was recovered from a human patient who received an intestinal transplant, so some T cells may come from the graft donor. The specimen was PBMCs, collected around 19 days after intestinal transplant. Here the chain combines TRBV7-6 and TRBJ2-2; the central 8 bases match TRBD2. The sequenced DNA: TGTGCCAGCAGCTTACCTACTAGCGGAGTTTCCGGGGAGCTGTTTTTT. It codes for CASSLPTSGVSGELFF.